This TCR beta chain was recovered during a study of blood T cell repertoires in COVID-19 (dated by TCRdb to between 2020 and 2021). At the level of the whole study: The collaborator samples originated in the United States, Italy and Spain and spanned the acute and convalescent phases of COVID-19. The material from the prospective study consisted of cDNA or gDNA derived from T cells, B-cell-depleted T cells, or PBMCs. Subjects who had been exposed to COVID-19, were actively infected with it, or had recovered from it provided the deeply sampled blood TCRbeta repertoires that made up the dataset. A freely available public database, intended as a resource for researchers studying the immune response to SARS-CoV-2, is where the repertoires were released. Samples came from the ongoing ImmuneRACE study (first 160 participants) plus 1,254 subjects from 6 global collaborators. Sample metadata almost always included a de-identified subject ID, COVID-19 status, age in years and sex. HLA class I and class II types, where available, came from metadata supplied by the sample provider rather than from assay-based typing.

TCRbeta CDR3 regions were amplified from genomic DNA by means of the immunoSEQ Assay, a bias-controlled multiplex PCR. From the authors' description of their analysis: The number of nucleated cells in each sample was estimated from the amplification of reference gene primers within the assay. To quantify the absolute abundance of each unique TCRbeta CDR3 rearrangement, sequence reads were collapsed and filtered. Productive Simpson clonality was computed per sample as the square root of Simpson's diversity index over productive rearrangements. TCRdb re-hosts the immuneACCESS table, in-frame sequences only. Its copies lack some clones; in the studies checked, an unresolved V gene accounts for under half of them, and the cause for the rest is not known. That table gives V, J and clone size, and the DNA gave D and trimming. Across this sample there are approximately 210,000 clones, with 70% to 90% seen only once. The top ten clones comprise approximately 5.6% of the sample.

The study at large found these results: The quantity of clinical and demographic metadata differed by source and by participant and was supplied without curation.

Samples from volunteer blood donors who had recovered from COVID-19 were contributed by a second Seattle source. Collaborating institutions collected whole blood in K2EDTA tubes following their own protocols. For TCRbeta analysis, collaborators shipped samples as frozen whole blood, isolated PBMCs, or DNA extracted from either of those sample types. Comment on this clone: Which antigen it targets is not known. The record has no base qualities; no much larger clone is one base away.

CDR1 is given as SGHRS and CDR2 as YFSETQ, both from the germline V gene. The germline ends are 8 bases apart after V is trimmed by 4 bases and J by 1 base. The CDR3, cysteine through phenylalanine, is 13 amino acids long. Just CDR3 DNA is preserved here, 39 bases in frame from base 1. The chain is encoded by TRBV5-1 joined to TRBJ1-1; the D gene identity is not certain. This receptor was taken from a middle-aged woman who had recovered from COVID-19. The source material was peripheral blood. This receptor carries the CDR3 CASSRRGNTEAFF. Here is the DNA: TGCGCCAGCAGCCGGAGAGGGAACACTGAAGCTTTCTTT.